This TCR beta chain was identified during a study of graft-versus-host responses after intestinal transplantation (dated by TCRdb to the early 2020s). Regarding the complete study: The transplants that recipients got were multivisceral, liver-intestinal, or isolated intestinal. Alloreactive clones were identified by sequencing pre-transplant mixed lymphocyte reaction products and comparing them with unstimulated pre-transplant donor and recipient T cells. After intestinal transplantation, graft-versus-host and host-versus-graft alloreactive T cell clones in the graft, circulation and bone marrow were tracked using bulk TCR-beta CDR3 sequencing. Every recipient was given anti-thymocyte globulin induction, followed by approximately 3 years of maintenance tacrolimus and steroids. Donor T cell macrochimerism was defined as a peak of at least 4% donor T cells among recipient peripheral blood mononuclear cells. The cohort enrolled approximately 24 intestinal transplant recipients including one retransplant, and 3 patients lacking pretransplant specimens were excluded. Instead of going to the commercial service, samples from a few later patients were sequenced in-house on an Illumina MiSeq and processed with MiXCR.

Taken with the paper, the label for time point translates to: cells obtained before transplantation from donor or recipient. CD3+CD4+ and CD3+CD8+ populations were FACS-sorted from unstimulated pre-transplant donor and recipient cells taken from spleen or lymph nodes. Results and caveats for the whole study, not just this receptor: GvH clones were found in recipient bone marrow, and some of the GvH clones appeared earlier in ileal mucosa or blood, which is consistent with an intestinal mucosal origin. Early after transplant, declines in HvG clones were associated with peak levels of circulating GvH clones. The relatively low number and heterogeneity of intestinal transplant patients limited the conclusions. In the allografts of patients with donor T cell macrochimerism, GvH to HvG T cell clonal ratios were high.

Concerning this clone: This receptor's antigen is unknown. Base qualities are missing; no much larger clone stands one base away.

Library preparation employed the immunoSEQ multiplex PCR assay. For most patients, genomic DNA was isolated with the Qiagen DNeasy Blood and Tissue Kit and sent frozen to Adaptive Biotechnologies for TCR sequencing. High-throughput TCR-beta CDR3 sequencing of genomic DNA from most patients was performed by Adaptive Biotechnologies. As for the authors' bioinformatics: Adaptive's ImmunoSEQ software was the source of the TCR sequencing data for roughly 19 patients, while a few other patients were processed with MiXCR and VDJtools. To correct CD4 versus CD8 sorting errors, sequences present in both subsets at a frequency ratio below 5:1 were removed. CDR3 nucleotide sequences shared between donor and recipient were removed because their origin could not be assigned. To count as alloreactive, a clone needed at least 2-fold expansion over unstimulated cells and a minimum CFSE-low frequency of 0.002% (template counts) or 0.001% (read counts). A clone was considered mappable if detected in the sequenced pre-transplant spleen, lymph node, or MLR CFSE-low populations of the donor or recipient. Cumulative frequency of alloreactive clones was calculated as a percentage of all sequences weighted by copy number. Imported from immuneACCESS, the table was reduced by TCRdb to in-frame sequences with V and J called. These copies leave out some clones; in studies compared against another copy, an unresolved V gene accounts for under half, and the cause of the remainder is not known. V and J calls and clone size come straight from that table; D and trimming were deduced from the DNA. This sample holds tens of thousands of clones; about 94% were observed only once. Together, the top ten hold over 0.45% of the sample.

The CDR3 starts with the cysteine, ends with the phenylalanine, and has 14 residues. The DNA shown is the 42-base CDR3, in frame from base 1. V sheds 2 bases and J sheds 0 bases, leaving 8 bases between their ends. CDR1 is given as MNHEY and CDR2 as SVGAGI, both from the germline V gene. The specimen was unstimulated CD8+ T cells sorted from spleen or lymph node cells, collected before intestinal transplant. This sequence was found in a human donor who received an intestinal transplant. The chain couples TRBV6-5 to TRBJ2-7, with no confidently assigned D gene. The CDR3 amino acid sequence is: CASSYGLSSYEQYF. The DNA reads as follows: TGTGCCAGCAGTTACGGTCTAAGCTCCTACGAGCAGTACTTC.